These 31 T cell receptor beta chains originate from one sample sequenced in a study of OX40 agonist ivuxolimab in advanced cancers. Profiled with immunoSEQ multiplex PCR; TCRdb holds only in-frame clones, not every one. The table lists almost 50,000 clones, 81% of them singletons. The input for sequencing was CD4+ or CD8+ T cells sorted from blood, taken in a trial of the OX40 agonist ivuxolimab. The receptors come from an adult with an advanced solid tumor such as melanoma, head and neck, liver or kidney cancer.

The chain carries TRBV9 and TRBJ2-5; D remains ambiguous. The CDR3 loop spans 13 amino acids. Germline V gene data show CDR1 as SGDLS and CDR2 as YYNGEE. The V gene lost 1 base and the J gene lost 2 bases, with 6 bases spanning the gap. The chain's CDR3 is CASSVLGQETQYF. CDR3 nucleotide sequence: TGTGCCAGCAGCGTACTTGGGCAAGAGACCCAGTACTTC.

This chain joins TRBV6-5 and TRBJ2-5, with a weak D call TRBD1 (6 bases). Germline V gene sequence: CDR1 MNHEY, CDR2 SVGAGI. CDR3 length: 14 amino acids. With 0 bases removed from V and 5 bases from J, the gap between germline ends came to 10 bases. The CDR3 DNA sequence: TGTGCCAGCAGTTACTCACAGGGATTGGAGACCCAGTACTTC. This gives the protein CASSYSQGLETQYF.

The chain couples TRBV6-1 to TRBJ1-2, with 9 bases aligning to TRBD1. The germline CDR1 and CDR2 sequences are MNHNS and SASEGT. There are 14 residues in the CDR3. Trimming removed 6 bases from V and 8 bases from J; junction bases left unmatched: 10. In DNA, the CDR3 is TGTGCCAGCAGCCCCACCGGGACAGGGTACGGCTACACCTTC. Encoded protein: CASSPTGTGYGYTF.

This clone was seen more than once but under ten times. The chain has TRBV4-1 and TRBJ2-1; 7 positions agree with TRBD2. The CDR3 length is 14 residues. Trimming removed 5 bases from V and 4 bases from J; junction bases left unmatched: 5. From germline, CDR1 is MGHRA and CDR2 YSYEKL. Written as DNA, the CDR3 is TGCGCCAGCAGCTTAACTAGCGCTTACAATGAGCAGTTCTTC. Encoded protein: CASSLTSAYNEQFF.

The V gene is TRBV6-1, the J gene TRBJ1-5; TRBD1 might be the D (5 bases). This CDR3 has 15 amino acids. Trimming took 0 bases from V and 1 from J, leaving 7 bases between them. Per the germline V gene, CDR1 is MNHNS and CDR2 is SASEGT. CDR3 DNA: TGTGCCAGCAGTGAAGCTCCAGGGAGCAATCAGCCCCAGCATTTT. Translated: CASSEAPGSNQPQHF.

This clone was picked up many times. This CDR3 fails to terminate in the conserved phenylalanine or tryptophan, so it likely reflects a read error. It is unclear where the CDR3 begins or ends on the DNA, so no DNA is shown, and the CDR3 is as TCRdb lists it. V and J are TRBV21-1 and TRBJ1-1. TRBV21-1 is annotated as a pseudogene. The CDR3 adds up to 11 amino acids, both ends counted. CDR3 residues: CASSKVPPGTL.

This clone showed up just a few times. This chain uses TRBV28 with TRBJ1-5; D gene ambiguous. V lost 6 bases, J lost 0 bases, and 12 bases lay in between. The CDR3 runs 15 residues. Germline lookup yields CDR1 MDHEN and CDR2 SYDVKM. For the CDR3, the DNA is TGTGCCAGCAGCTCGGACTTTGATAGCAATCAGCCCCAGCATTTT. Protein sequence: CASSSDFDSNQPQHF. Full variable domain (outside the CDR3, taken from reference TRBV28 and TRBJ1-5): DVKVTQSSRYLVKRTGEKVFLECVQDMDHENMFWYRQDPGLGLRLIYFSYDVKMKEKGDIPEGYSVSREKKERFSLILESASTNQTSMYLCASSSDFDSNQPQHFGDGTRLSIL.

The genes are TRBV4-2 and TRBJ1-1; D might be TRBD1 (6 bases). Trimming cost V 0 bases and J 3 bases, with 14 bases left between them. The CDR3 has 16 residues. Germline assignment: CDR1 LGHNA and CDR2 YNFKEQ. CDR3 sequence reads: CASSQEGSAGDTEAFF. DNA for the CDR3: TGTGCCAGCAGCCAAGAAGGATCAGCAGGGGACACTGAAGCTTTCTTT.

CDR3 nucleotide sequence: TGTGCCAGCAGTGAACCGGGACAGAGCAATCAGCCCCAGCATTTT. It translates to CASSEPGQSNQPQHF. V usage is TRBV6-1 and J usage is TRBJ1-5, with TRBD1 identical over 7 bases. The CDR3 covers 15 residues. The germline V gene encodes CDR1 MNHNS and CDR2 SASEGT. Trimming removed 2 bases from V and 1 base from J; junction bases left unmatched: 2.

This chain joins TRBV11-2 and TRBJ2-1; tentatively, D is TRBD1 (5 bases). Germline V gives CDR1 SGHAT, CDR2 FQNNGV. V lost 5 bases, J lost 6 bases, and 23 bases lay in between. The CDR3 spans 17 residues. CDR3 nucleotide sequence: TGTGCCAGCAGCCAGGGTGACTCCGATTGGGCCGCCAATGAGCAGTTCTTC. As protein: CASSQGDSDWAANEQFF.

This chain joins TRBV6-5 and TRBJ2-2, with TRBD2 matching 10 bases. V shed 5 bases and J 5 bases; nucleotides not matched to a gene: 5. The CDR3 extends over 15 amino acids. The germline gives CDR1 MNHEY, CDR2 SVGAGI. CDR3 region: CASSLAGVDTGELFF. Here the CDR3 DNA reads TGTGCCAGCAGTCTAGCGGGAGTAGATACCGGGGAGCTGTTTTTT.

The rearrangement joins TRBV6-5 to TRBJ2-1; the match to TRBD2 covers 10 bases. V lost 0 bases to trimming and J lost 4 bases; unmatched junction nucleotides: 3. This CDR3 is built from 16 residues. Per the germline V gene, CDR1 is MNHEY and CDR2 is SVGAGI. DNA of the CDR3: TGTGCCAGCAGTTACTCCCGGACTAGCGGTTACAATGAGCAGTTCTTC. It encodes CASSYSRTSGYNEQFF.

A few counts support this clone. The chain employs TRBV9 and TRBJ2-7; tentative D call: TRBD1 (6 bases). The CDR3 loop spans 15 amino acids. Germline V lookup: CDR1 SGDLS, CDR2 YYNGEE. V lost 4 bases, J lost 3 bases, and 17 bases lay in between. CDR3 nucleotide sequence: TGTGCCAGCAGCCTCGGGCAGGGGACGATCTACGAGCAGTACTTC. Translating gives CASSLGQGTIYEQYF.

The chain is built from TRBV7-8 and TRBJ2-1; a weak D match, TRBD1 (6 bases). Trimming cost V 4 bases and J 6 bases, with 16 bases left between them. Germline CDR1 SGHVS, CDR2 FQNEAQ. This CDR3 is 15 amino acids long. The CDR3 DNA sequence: TGTGCCAGCAGCTCTTTCCGGGACACCTTCAATGAGCAGTTCTTC. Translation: CASSSFRDTFNEQFF.

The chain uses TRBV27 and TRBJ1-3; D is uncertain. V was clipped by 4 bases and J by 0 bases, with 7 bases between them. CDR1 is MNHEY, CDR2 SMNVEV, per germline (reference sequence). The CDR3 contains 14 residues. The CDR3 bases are TGTGCCAGCAGTTCTTTGATCTCTGGAAACACCATATATTTT. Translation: CASSSLISGNTIYF.

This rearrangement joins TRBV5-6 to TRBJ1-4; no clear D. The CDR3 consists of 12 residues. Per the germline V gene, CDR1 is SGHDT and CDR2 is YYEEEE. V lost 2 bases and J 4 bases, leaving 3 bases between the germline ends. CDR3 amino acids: CASSFFNEKLFF. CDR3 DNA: TGTGCCAGCAGCTTCTTTAATGAAAAACTGTTTTTT.

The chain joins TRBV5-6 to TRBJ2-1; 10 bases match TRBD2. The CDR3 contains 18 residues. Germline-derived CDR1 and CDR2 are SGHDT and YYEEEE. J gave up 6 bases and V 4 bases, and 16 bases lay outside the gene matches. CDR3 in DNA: TGTGCCAGCAGCGCCCGCCGAGTGAGCGGGGGGGCGCCCAATGAGCAGTTCTTC. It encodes CASSARRVSGGAPNEQFF. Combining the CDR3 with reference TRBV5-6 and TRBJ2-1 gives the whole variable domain DAGVTQSPTHLIKTRGQQVTLRCSPKSGHDTVSWYQQALGQGPQFIFQYYEEEERQRGNFPDRFSGHQFPNYSSELNVNALLLGDSALYLCASSARRVSGGAPNEQFFGPGTRLTVL.

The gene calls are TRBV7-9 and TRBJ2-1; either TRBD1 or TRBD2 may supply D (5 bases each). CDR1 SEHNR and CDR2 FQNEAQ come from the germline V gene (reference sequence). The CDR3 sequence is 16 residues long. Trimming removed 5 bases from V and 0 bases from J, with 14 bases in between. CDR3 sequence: CASSPDSGSSYNEQFF. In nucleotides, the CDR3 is TGTGCCAGCAGCCCCGACAGCGGCAGCTCCTACAATGAGCAGTTCTTC.

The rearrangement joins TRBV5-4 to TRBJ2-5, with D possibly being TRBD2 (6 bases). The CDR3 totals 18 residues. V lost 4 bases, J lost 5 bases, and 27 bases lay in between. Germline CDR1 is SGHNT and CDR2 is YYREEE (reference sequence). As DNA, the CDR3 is TGTGCCAGCAGCGCGGGCGGGTCGATGGGTCCCCGGGGGGAGACCCAGTACTTC. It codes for CASSAGGSMGPRGETQYF.

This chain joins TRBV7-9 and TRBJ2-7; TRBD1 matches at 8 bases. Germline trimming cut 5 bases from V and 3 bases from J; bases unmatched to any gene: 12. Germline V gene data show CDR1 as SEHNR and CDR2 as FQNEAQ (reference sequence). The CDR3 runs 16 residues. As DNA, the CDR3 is TGTGCCAGCAGCCAATCCCCGGGACAGGAGCACTACGAGCAGTACTTC. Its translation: CASSQSPGQEHYEQYF.

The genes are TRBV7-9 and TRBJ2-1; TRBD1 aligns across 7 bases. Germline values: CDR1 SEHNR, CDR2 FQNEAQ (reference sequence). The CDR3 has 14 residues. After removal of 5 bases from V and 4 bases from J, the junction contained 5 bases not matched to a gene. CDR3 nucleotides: TGTGCCAGCAGCCCCCCACAGGGGTACAATGAGCAGTTCTTC. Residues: CASSPPQGYNEQFF.

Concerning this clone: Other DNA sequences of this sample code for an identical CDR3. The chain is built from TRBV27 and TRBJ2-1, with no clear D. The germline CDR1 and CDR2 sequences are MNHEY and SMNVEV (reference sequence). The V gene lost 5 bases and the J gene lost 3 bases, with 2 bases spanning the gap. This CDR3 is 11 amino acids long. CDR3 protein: CASSLYNEQFF. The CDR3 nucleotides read TGTGCCAGCAGTCTCTACAATGAGCAGTTCTTC.

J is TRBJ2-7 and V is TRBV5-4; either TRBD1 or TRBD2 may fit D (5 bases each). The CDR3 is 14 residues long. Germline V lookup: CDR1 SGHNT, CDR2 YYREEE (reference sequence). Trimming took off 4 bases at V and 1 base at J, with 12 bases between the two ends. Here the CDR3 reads CASSPGPGSYEQYF. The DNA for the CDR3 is TGTGCCAGCAGCCCGGGGCCGGGTTCCTACGAGCAGTACTTC. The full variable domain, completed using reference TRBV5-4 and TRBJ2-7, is ETGVTQSPTHLIKTRGQQVTLRCSSQSGHNTVSWYQQALGQGPQFIFQYYREEENGRGNFPPRFSGLQFPNYSSELNVNALELDDSALYLCASSPGPGSYEQYFGPGTRLTVT.

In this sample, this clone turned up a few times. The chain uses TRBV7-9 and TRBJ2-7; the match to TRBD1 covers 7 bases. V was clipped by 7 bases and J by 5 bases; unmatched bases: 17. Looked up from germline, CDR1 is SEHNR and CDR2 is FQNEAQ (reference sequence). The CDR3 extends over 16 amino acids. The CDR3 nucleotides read TGTGCCAGCACCACACAAGGGACAGCATTTTCTCACGAGCAGTACTTC. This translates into CASTTQGTAFSHEQYF.

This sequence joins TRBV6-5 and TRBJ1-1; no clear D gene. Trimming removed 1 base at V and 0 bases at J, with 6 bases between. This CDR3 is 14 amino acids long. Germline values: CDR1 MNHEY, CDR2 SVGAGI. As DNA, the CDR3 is TGTGCCAGCAGTTACTTTGGGTTGAACACTGAAGCTTTCTTT. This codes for CASSYFGLNTEAFF.

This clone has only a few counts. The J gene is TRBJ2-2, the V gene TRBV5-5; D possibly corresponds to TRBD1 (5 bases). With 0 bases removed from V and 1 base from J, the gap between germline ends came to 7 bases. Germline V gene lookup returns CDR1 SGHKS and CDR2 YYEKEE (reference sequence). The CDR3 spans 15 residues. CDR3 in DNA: TGTGCCAGCAGCTTGGCCAGGGTGAACACCGGGGAGCTGTTTTTT. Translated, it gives CASSLARVNTGELFF.

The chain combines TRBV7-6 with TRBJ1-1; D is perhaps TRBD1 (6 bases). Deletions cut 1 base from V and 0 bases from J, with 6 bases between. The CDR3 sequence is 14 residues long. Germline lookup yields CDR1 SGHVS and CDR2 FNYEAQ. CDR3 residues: CASSLEGVNTEAFF. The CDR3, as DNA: TGTGCCAGCAGCTTAGAGGGGGTGAACACTGAAGCTTTCTTT.

CDR3 sequence: CASSEGRGSAEAFF. DNA for the CDR3: TGTGCCAGCAGTGAAGGCAGGGGTAGTGCTGAAGCTTTCTTT. V is TRBV2 and J is TRBJ1-1, with D possibly being TRBD1 (6 bases). From germline, CDR1 is SNHLY and CDR2 FYNNEI. This CDR3 spans 14 amino acids. V gave up 1 base and J gave up 6 bases, with 12 bases separating them.

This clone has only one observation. The CDR3 DNA reads TGTGCCAGCAGCGTCCACAGGGATGATACGCAGTATTTT. It encodes CASSVHRDDTQYF. The chain carries TRBV27 and TRBJ2-3; D possibly corresponds to TRBD1 (6 bases). Germline V gene lookup returns CDR1 MNHEY and CDR2 SMNVEV (reference sequence). The V gene lost 6 bases and the J gene lost 6 bases, with 13 bases spanning the gap. This CDR3 is built from 13 residues.

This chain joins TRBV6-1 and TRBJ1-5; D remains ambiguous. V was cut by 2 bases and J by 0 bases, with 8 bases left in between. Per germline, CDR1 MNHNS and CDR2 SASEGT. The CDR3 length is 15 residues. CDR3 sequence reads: CASSEPSLSNQPQHF. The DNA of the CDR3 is TGTGCCAGCAGTGAACCTAGCCTTAGCAATCAGCCCCAGCATTTT.

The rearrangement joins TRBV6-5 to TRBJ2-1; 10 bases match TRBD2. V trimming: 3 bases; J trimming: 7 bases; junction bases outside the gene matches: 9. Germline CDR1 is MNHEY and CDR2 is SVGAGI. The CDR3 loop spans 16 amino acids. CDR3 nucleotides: TGTGCCAGCAGTTATTCACTAGCGGGAAGAGGTAATGAGCAGTTCTTC. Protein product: CASSYSLAGRGNEQFF.